The sequence of this T cell receptor beta chain was determined in a study of blood T cell repertoires in COVID-19 (dated by TCRdb to 2020 to 2021). Background for the entire study: Samples covering the acute and convalescent phases of COVID-19 were provided by collaborators in the United States, Italy and Spain. Deeply sampled blood TCRbeta repertoires from subjects exposed to, actively infected with, or recovered from COVID-19 were included in the dataset. The samples were drawn from the first 160 participants of the ongoing ImmuneRACE study and from 1,254 subjects provided by 6 global collaborators. The material from the prospective study consisted of cDNA or gDNA derived from T cells, B-cell-depleted T cells, or PBMCs. Nearly every sample came with metadata listing a de-identified subject ID, COVID-19 status, age in years and sex. Where available, HLA class I and class II types were taken from metadata supplied by the sample provider and were not determined by assay-based typing. The repertoires were released in a freely available public database intended as a resource for research on the immune response to SARS-CoV-2. The research as a whole found: Clinical and demographic metadata were provided uncurated, with the amount varying by source and participant.

V is shortened by 0 bases, J by 3 bases, and the region joining them spans 8 bases. CDR1 and CDR2 are read off the germline V gene as LGHNA and YSLEER. CDR3 length: 15 amino acids, cysteine to phenylalanine. Only CDR3 DNA is held: 45 bases, read in frame from base 1. Each collaborating institution followed its own protocols to collect whole blood in K2EDTA tubes. For TCRbeta analysis, collaborators shipped samples in one of three forms: frozen whole blood, isolated PBMCs, or DNA extracted from either of those sample types. TCRbeta CDR3 regions were amplified from genomic DNA using the immunoSEQ Assay, a bias-controlled multiplex PCR. On the study's bioinformatics: Within the assay, amplification of reference gene primers was used to estimate how many nucleated cells each sample contained. To quantify the absolute abundance of each unique TCRbeta CDR3 rearrangement, sequence reads were collapsed and filtered. For each sample, productive Simpson clonality was calculated by taking the square root of Simpson's diversity index across productive rearrangements. The table comes from immuneACCESS by way of TCRdb, which keeps in-frame sequences with V and J called. Part of the clones is missing from these tables; in studies checked, under half for an unresolved V gene and the rest for unknown reasons. Clone size and the V and J calls come from that table; the DNA yielded D and trimming. Present in this sample are more than 120,000 clones, around 84% of which were seen just once. The top ten clonotypes cover roughly 2.5% of the sample.

This clone was seen a few times. This receptor's antigen is unknown. The record has no base qualities; no much larger clone is one base away. The sequenced material came from peripheral blood. The receptor was isolated from a human donor with acute or convalescent COVID-19. The donor label of this sample is uncertain. The V and J genes are TRBV4-3 and TRBJ2-2, with no confident D gene call. Read as DNA, the sequence is TGCGCCAGCAGCCAAGAAGCCGGGTACACCGGGGAGCTGTTTTTT. Translated, it gives CASSQEAGYTGELFF.